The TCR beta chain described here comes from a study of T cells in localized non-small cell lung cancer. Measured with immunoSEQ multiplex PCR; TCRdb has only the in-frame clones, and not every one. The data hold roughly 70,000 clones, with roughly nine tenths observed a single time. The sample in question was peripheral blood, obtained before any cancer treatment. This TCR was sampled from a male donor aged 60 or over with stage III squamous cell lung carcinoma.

The CDR3 bases are TGTGCCACCAGCAGAGATTTAGGAGGGCAGCCCCAGCATTTT. It codes for CATSRDLGGQPQHF. The chain joins TRBV15 to TRBJ1-5; D gene uncertain. This CDR3 contains 14 residues. Trimming left V 0 bases short and J 7 bases short, with 10 bases between. CDR1 and CDR2 from the germline V gene are LNHNV and YYDKDF (reference sequence).